The 22 T cell receptor beta chains presented below share a single source sample, sequenced in a study of T cells in Graves' hyperthyroidism and ophthalmopathy. RNA transcripts provided the source from which TCR beta CDR3 regions were amplified. TCR CDR3 underwent first-round RT-PCR with the HTBI primer set. One entry per CDR3 protein results from TCRdb running MiXCR on the multiplex PCR reads. There are hundreds of thousands of distinct CDR3 sequences in the sample; just under 25% occur only once, and less than 75% lies in the top ten. Sequencing used blood. The receptor source for this set is a man aged 50 to 60 with Graves' hyperthyroidism.

The chain combines TRBV2 with TRBJ2-2; 7 nucleotides line up with TRBD1. CDR1 and CDR2 (germline): SNHLY, FYNNEI. V dropped 9 bases and J dropped 1; count of bases not matched to a gene: 2. CDR3 length: 13 amino acids. This CDR3 reads CARNRGNTGELFF. Here the CDR3 DNA reads TGTGCCAGAAACAGGGGGAACACCGGGGAGCTGTTTTTT.

This rearrangement joins TRBV5-1 to TRBJ2-7; 10 nucleotides align to TRBD2. From germline, CDR1 is SGHRS and CDR2 YFSETQ. The CDR3 is 14 residues long. J lost 3 bases, V lost 4 bases, and 4 bases had no gene match. The CDR3 nucleotides are TGCGCCAGCAGCCCCGGGACTAGCGTCTACGAGCAGTACTTC. Translated: CASSPGTSVYEQYF.

The J gene is TRBJ2-1, the V gene TRBV7-9, with 10 bases lining up with TRBD2. Germline V gene data show CDR1 as SEHNR and CDR2 as FQNEAQ (reference sequence). This CDR3 has 17 amino acids. After removal of 5 bases from V and 3 bases from J, the junction contained 10 bases not matched to a gene. CDR3 amino acids: CASSTGSLAGDYNEQFF. CDR3 sequence (DNA): TGTGCCAGCAGCACCGGATCCCTAGCGGGAGACTACAATGAGCAGTTCTTC.

The V gene is TRBV6-1, the J gene TRBJ2-7; possible D gene TRBD2, 6 bases. V was cut by 6 bases and J by 6 bases, with 12 bases left in between. CDR1 is MNHNS, CDR2 SASEGT, per germline. The CDR3 extends over 12 amino acids. The CDR3: CASRRGTSEQYF. CDR3 DNA sequence: TGTGCCAGCAGACGAGGGACTTCCGAGCAGTACTTC.

The gene calls are TRBV6-1 and TRBJ2-1; 11 bases are shared with TRBD2. The CDR3 spans 14 residues. The germline gives CDR1 MNHNS, CDR2 SASEGT. After removal of 5 bases from V and 8 bases from J, the junction contained 5 bases not matched to a gene. DNA for the CDR3: TGTGCCAGCAGTCTTAGCGGGAGGGCCCATGAGCAGTTCTTC. Protein sequence: CASSLSGRAHEQFF.

This clonotype was picked up a small number of times. This sequence joins TRBV6-1 and TRBJ2-7, with 7 bases matching TRBD1. Losses at the gene ends were 4 bases for V and 0 bases for J; bases not matched to a gene: 6. This CDR3 comprises 15 residues. Germline assignment: CDR1 MNHNS and CDR2 SASEGT. CDR3 in amino acids: CASSAYRDSSYEQYF. The CDR3 nucleotides read TGTGCCAGCAGTGCTTACCGGGACAGCTCCTACGAGCAGTACTTC.

This clonotype was observed a handful of times. The chain carries TRBV5-1 and TRBJ1-1; D is ambiguous. The CDR3 has 15 residues. Germline V gene lookup returns CDR1 SGHRS and CDR2 YFSETQ. Trimming pared 0 bases from V and 0 bases from J, leaving 9 bases between. The CDR3, as DNA: TGCGCCAGCAGCTTGGGCTCTAACTTGAACACTGAAGCTTTCTTT. Translated: CASSLGSNLNTEAFF.

This clonotype appeared many times. The CDR3 is CAWSSGRSTDTQYF. CDR3 DNA: TGTGCCTGGAGTAGCGGGAGGAGCACAGATACGCAGTATTTT. The chain uses TRBV30 and TRBJ2-3; TRBD2 matches 9 bases. In germline, CDR1 is GTSNPN, CDR2 SVGIG (reference sequence). The CDR3 contains 14 residues. V trimming: 2 bases; J trimming: 0 bases; junction bases outside the gene matches: 0.

Written as DNA, the CDR3 is TGTGCCACGGGACTAGCGGGAGGGCCAATGCCGTTCTTC. Protein sequence: CATGLAGGPMPFF. J is TRBJ2-1 and V is TRBV10-3; TRBD2 matches 16 bases. This CDR3 is 13 amino acids long. The V and J ends lost 10 bases and 15 bases, in that order; junction bases with no gene match: 9. Germline V gives CDR1 ENHRY, CDR2 SYGVKD.

The V gene is TRBV2, the J gene TRBJ2-7; TRBD2 is a possible D gene (6 bases). The CDR3 totals 16 residues. Germline V gene lookup returns CDR1 SNHLY and CDR2 FYNNEI. V was cut by 5 bases and J by 4 bases, with 21 bases left in between. The CDR3 loop is CASSPTQRVSGYEQYF. CDR3 DNA sequence: TGTGCCAGCAGTCCAACACAGCGGGTGTCCGGGTACGAGCAGTACTTC.

In its sample, this clonotype was seen many times. CDR3 in DNA: TGTGCCAGCAGCCAAAAATGGGGAAACAATGAGCAGTTCTTC. Protein product: CASSQKWGNNEQFF. The chain links TRBV3-1 to TRBJ2-1; D is unresolved. V was trimmed by 2 bases and J by 5 bases, leaving 10 bases between them. The CDR3 contains 14 residues. The germline V gene has CDR1 LGHDT and CDR2 YNNKEL (reference sequence).

The gene calls are TRBV19 and TRBJ1-1, with D maybe TRBD1 (6 bases). Deletions cut 6 bases from V and 3 bases from J, with 17 bases between. The CDR3 spans 15 residues. Germline CDR1 and CDR2: LNHDA and SQIVND (reference sequence). The CDR3 reads CASSRNRETDTEAFF. CDR3 sequence (DNA): TGTGCCAGTAGCCGGAACAGGGAAACAGACACTGAAGCTTTCTTT.

This clonotype was seen more than once but under ten times. The chain carries TRBV4-1 and TRBJ2-2; D possibly uses TRBD1 or TRBD2 (5 bases each). Deletions cut 4 bases from V and 3 bases from J, with 12 bases between. The CDR3 contains 15 residues. Germline V gene sequence: CDR1 MGHRA, CDR2 YSYEKL. CDR3 sequence reads: CASSLTWGYTGELFF. In DNA, the CDR3 is TGCGCCAGCAGCCTTACGTGGGGGTACACCGGGGAGCTGTTTTTT.

This chain uses TRBV12-3 or TRBV12-4 with TRBJ2-1, with a possible D match to TRBD2 (6 bases). The CDR3 is made up of 13 amino acids. V was trimmed by 9 bases and J by 6 bases, leaving 15 bases between them. This CDR3 reads CASLAGRINEQFF. CDR3 nucleotides: TGTGCCAGTCTGGCAGGGAGGATCAATGAGCAGTTCTTC.

This clonotype has a handful of counts. V is TRBV12-3 or TRBV12-4 and J is TRBJ1-1; D remains unclear. The V and J ends lost 7 bases and 6 bases respectively, with 9 bases between them. CDR3 length: 11 residues. The CDR3 nucleotides are TGTGCCAGCACCACGGGTCCTGAAGCTTTCTTT. This translates into CASTTGPEAFF.

The rearrangement links TRBV19 to TRBJ1-1, with D possibly matching TRBD1 (6 bases). The CDR3 consists of 14 residues. The germline V and J ends were trimmed by 1 base and 4 bases, with 10 bases remaining between them. The V gene's germline CDR1 is LNHDA and CDR2 SQIVND (reference sequence). The chain's CDR3 is CASSIGTAGTEAFF. The CDR3 DNA follows: TGTGCCAGTAGTATAGGGACAGCGGGCACTGAAGCTTTCTTT.

The CDR3: CASSLGAKQGVFNQPQHF. CDR3 DNA sequence: TGTGCCAGCAGCTTGGGTGCGAAACAGGGGGTTTTTAATCAGCCCCAGCATTTT. This chain links TRBV7-9 with TRBJ1-5; 8 bases are shared with TRBD1. The CDR3 is 18 residues long. Germline CDR1 and CDR2: SEHNR and FQNEAQ (reference sequence). V was pared by 3 bases and J by 4 bases, with 14 bases of the junction left unmatched.

This chain links TRBV2 with TRBJ2-5, with D perhaps matching TRBD1 or TRBD2 (5 bases each). CDR3 length equals 13 residues. V lost 4 bases and J 5 bases, leaving 11 bases between the germline ends. Germline assignment: CDR1 SNHLY and CDR2 FYNNEI. The CDR3 sequence: CASSGGTEETQYF. Written as DNA, the CDR3 is TGTGCCAGCAGTGGAGGGACGGAGGAGACCCAGTACTTC.

This clonotype turned up a few times. The chain uses TRBV12-5 and TRBJ2-1, with TRBD2 matching 14 bases. The CDR3 is 16 amino acids. V shed 1 base, J shed 6 bases, and the junction held 2 bases outside the gene matches. The germline V gene has CDR1 LGHNT and CDR2 FRNRAP. This chain's CDR3 is CASGLAGLAGVNEQFF. CDR3 nucleotides: TGTGCTAGTGGTTTGGCGGGACTAGCGGGGGTCAATGAGCAGTTCTTC. The full variable domain, in which reference TRBV12-5 and TRBJ2-1 provide the parts outside the CDR3, is DARVTQTPRHKVTEMGQEVTMRCQPILGHNTVFWYRQTMMQGLELLAYFRNRAPLDDSGMPKDRFSAEMPDATLATLKIQPSEPRDSAVYFCASGLAGLAGVNEQFFGPGTRLTVL.

The J gene is TRBJ2-1, the V gene TRBV12-3 or TRBV12-4; 9 bases fit TRBD2. The trim removed 5 bases at V and 2 bases at J, leaving 4 bases unmatched. This CDR3 is 15 amino acids long. The CDR3 bases are TGTGCCAGCAGTCCTCTAGCGGGAACCTACAATGAGCAGTTCTTC. Its translation is CASSPLAGTYNEQFF.

For this clonotype: An end of the junction does not agree with germline; a read error may underlie this. The chain carries TRBV10-3 and TRBJ1-1, with 8 bases matching TRBD1. Germline loops: CDR1 ENHRY, CDR2 SYGVKD. The CDR3 has 13 amino acids. The CDR3 reads CAIMRTGNTEALF. CDR3 sequence (DNA): TGTGCCATCATGCGGACAGGGAACACTGAAGCTCTCTTT.

The chain joins TRBV5-1 to TRBJ2-5, with 7 bases matching TRBD2. The V and J ends lost 2 bases and 2 bases, in that order; junction bases with no gene match: 6. In germline, CDR1 is SGHRS, CDR2 YFSETQ. The CDR3 loop spans 15 amino acids. The CDR3 here is CASSFLLAPQETQYF. CDR3 bases: TGCGCCAGCAGCTTCTTACTAGCGCCTCAAGAGACCCAGTACTTC.